This T cell receptor (beta chain) is drawn from a study of blood T cell repertoires in COVID-19. About the study: Sources were T cells, B-cell-depleted T cells, or PBMCs; the material itself was cDNA or gDNA.

Clones were sequenced by immunoSEQ multiplex PCR, and TCRdb holds only the in-frame ones, with some missing. The sample contains more than 110,000 clones, roughly four fifths of which appear only once. Germline V gene data show CDR1 as MNHEY and CDR2 as SVGAGI. The CDR3 is 16 amino acids. Deletions cut 0 bases from V and 7 bases from J, with 18 bases between. The sample was peripheral blood. V is TRBV6-5 and J is TRBJ1-2; D perhaps matches TRBD1 (5 bases). This TCR was sampled from a woman in her sixties or seventies with acute or convalescent COVID-19. CDR3 nucleotides: TGTGCCAGCAGTTACTCTTACTCGCATACAGGTTCTGGCTACACCTTC. Amino acid sequence: CASSYSYSHTGSGYTF.